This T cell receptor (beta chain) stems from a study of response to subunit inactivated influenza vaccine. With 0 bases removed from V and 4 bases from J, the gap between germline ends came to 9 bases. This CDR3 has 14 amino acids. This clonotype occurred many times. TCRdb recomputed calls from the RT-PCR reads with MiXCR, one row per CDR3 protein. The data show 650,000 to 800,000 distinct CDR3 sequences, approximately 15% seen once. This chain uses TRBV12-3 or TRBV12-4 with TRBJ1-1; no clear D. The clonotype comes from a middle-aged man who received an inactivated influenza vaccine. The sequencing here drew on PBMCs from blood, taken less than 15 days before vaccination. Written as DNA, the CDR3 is TGTGCCAGCAGTTTAGCAGGGCTCGGCACTGAAGCTTTCTTT. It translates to CASSLAGLGTEAFF.